The 30 T cell receptor beta chains presented below share a single source sample, sequenced in a study of shared clonotypes between healthy human individuals. The table came from immunoSEQ multiplex PCR; TCRdb's copy has only in-frame clones and leaves some out. The table lists about 2.2 million clones, about 93% of them singletons. The naive CD8 fraction comprised CD45RO-negative cells positively selected for CCR7 and excluded terminally differentiated effector memory CD45RA+ cells. The sample consisted of naive CD8+ T cells from PBMCs. These receptors all come from a man younger than 35 in good health. Some clones in this sample may be carry-over from other donors' samples.

The gene calls are TRBV7-6 and TRBJ2-1; D perhaps matches TRBD1 (5 bases). Trimming took 5 bases from V and 5 from J, leaving 16 bases between them. The CDR3 length is 15 residues. Germline V gene sequence: CDR1 SGHVS, CDR2 FNYEAQ. The CDR3 nucleotides read TGTGCCAGCAGCCTACAAAGGGGTTCCCACAATGAGCAGTTCTTC. Translation gives CASSLQRGSHNEQFF.

This rearrangement joins TRBV19 to TRBJ2-7; possible D gene TRBD1, 6 bases. The CDR3 covers 14 residues. With 6 bases removed from V and 7 bases from J, the gap between germline ends came to 19 bases. Germline V lookup: CDR1 LNHDA, CDR2 SQIVND (reference sequence). For the CDR3, the DNA is TGTGCCAGTAGACCCAACACAGGGCTACGAGAGCAGTACTTC. Translated: CASRPNTGLREQYF.

V gene TRBV5-6 combines with J gene TRBJ2-7, with D possibly matching TRBD2 (5 bases). The CDR3 length is 14 residues. The germline CDR1 and CDR2 sequences are SGHDT and YYEEEE. The ends were cut back, 2 bases at V and 3 bases at J, with 12 bases in the middle. For the CDR3, the DNA is TGTGCCAGCAGCTTCAATTCCGGGAACTACGAGCAGTACTTC. Amino acids: CASSFNSGNYEQYF.

Only one count was recorded for this clone. The chain recombines TRBV21-1 with TRBJ2-2; the D call of TRBD1 is as the table states it, not checked on the DNA. TRBV21-1 is classified as a pseudogene. The CDR3 has 15 amino acids. The CDR3 bases are TGTGCCAGCACCTACGGACACGCGAACACCGGGGAGCTGTTTTTT. It codes for CASTYGHANTGELFF.

This chain joins TRBV7-9 and TRBJ1-4; D might be TRBD1 (5 bases). Per the germline V gene, CDR1 is SEHNR and CDR2 is FQNEAQ (reference sequence). Trimming stripped 1 base from V and 1 base from J, with 16 bases between. This CDR3 is 18 amino acids long. CDR3 DNA sequence: TGTGCCAGCAGCTTAGTCTACCGTTCGGGGGAAACTAATGAAAAACTGTTTTTT. It yields the protein CASSLVYRSGETNEKLFF.

The CDR3 coding sequence is TGTGCCAGCAGCACTCAGCGGGAGGGCCTTACAGATACGCAGTATTTT. It encodes CASSTQREGLTDTQYF. The rearrangement joins TRBV28 to TRBJ2-3; 10 bases align to TRBD2. This CDR3 is 16 amino acids long. From germline, CDR1 is MDHEN and CDR2 SYDVKM. The junction had 9 bases not matched to a gene; V was cut back by 6 bases and J by 3 bases.

A remark on this clone: Distinct nucleotide sequences in the sample also encode this CDR3. This sequence joins TRBV27 and TRBJ1-4, with D perhaps matching TRBD1 (5 bases). The CDR3 sequence is 13 residues long. Deletions cut 6 bases from V and 8 bases from J, with 13 bases between. From germline, CDR1 is MNHEY and CDR2 SMNVEV (reference sequence). This CDR3 is CASRGRVDEKLFF. In nucleotides, the CDR3 is TGTGCCAGCAGGGGCAGGGTGGACGAAAAACTGTTTTTT.

The chain joins TRBV15 to TRBJ1-1; D remains ambiguous. V lost 5 bases to trimming and J lost 0 bases, with 13 bases between them. Germline CDR1 LNHNV, CDR2 YYDKDF (reference sequence). This CDR3 is built from 15 residues. The CDR3 region has the DNA TGTGCCACCAGCGCGAGGGCTCCCATGAACACTGAAGCTTTCTTT. This sequence encodes CATSARAPMNTEAFF.

This chain connects TRBV6-5 to TRBJ1-4; perhaps TRBD1 as D (6 bases). The germline gives CDR1 MNHEY, CDR2 SVGAGI. This CDR3 contains 15 residues. The V end was cut by 6 bases, the J end by 0 bases, with 11 bases between. The CDR3 DNA follows: TGTGCCAGCAGCGAGGGGGTTGCAACTAATGAAAAACTGTTTTTT. It encodes CASSEGVATNEKLFF.

The V call is TRBV19, the J call TRBJ2-7; D gene unclear. Germline CDR1 is LNHDA and CDR2 is SQIVND (reference sequence). The V end lost 5 bases, the J end lost 6 bases, and 11 bases lay between the germline ends. CDR3 size: 12 residues. In nucleotides, the CDR3 is TGTGCCAGTAGTCCCTCGGAACGCGAGCAGTACTTC. This codes for CASSPSEREQYF. Combining the CDR3 with reference TRBV19 and TRBJ2-7 gives the whole variable domain DGGITQSPKYLFRKEGQNVTLSCEQNLNHDAMYWYRQDPGQGLRLIYYSQIVNDFQKGDIAEGYSVSREKKESFPLTVTSAQKNPTAFYLCASSPSEREQYFGPGTRLTVT.

The CDR3 loop is CASSVGVGVSTDTQYF. The CDR3 DNA reads TGTGCCAGCAGCGTAGGAGTGGGGGTTAGCACAGATACGCAGTATTTT. The chain employs TRBV9 and TRBJ2-3; D tentatively reads TRBD1 or TRBD2 (5 bases each). This CDR3 comprises 16 residues. Per the germline V gene, CDR1 is SGDLS and CDR2 is YYNGEE. V was clipped by 0 bases and J by 0 bases, with 11 bases between them. The full variable domain, rest sourced from reference TRBV9 and TRBJ2-3, is DSGVTQTPKHLITATGQRVTLRCSPRSGDLSVYWYQQSLDQGLQFLIQYYNGEERAKGNILERFSAQQFPDLHSELNLSSLELGDSALYFCASSVGVGVSTDTQYFGPGTRLTVL.

This clone was seen a handful of times. J is TRBJ1-1 and V is TRBV27; unclear D gene. Trimming removed 2 bases at V and 3 bases at J, with 7 bases between. This CDR3 is 13 amino acids long. Looked up from germline, CDR1 is MNHEY and CDR2 is SMNVEV (reference sequence). CDR3 sequence: CASSLDFDTEAFF. The DNA for the CDR3 is TGTGCCAGCAGTTTAGATTTCGACACTGAAGCTTTCTTT.

The chain combines TRBV7-8 with TRBJ1-2, with TRBD1 as a possible D gene (6 bases). Trimming shortened V by 5 bases and J by 8 bases, and 18 bases separated the two germline ends. The CDR3 has 14 amino acids. The germline V gene has CDR1 SGHVS and CDR2 FQNEAQ. CDR3 DNA: TGTGCCAGCAGCCCAGATACAGGGATTTTGGGCTACACCTTC. Translating gives CASSPDTGILGYTF. The full variable domain, with the rest looked up from reference TRBV7-8 and TRBJ1-2, is GAGVSQSPRYKVAKRGQDVALRCDPISGHVSLFWYQQALGQGPEFLTYFQNEAQLDKSGLPSDRFFAERPEGSVSTLKIQRTQQEDSAVYLCASSPDTGILGYTFGSGTRLTVV.

The chain combines TRBV10-3 with TRBJ2-5; 12 positions agree with TRBD2. The germline gives CDR1 ENHRY, CDR2 SYGVKD. J gave up 1 base and V 10 bases, and 13 bases lay outside the gene matches. This CDR3 region has 17 residues. Here the CDR3 DNA reads TGTGCCACCGAAAGCGGACTAGCGGGAACGCTCCAAGAGACCCAGTACTTC. This translates into CATESGLAGTLQETQYF.

This clone was counted between two and nine times. This chain links TRBV29-1 with TRBJ1-1; TRBD1 is a possible D gene (6 bases). The CDR3 spans 13 residues. V was cut by 4 bases and J by 1 base, with 10 bases left in between. Per the germline V gene, CDR1 is SQVTM and CDR2 is ANQGSEA. CDR3 protein: CSVAGDTNTEAFF. As DNA, the CDR3 is TGCAGCGTTGCTGGGGACACGAACACTGAAGCTTTCTTT.

The chain combines TRBV28 with TRBJ2-7, with 9 bases identical to TRBD1. CDR3 size: 15 residues. Germline CDR1 reads MDHEN; CDR2 reads SYDVKM. V was pared by 4 bases and J by 4 bases, with 8 bases of the junction left unmatched. The CDR3 DNA is TGTGCCAGCAGTTCACAAAACGACAGGGGGTACGAGCAGTACTTC. Its translation is CASSSQNDRGYEQYF.

The sample holds one count of this clone. The chain has TRBV5-1 and TRBJ2-2; unclear D gene. This CDR3 spans 13 amino acids. The V end was cut by 3 bases, the J end by 4 bases, with 7 bases between. The germline V gene has CDR1 SGHRS and CDR2 YFSETQ. The CDR3 nucleotides are TGCGCCAGCAGCTCCCGGAGCACCGGGGAGCTGTTTTTT. Translating it yields CASSSRSTGELFF.

The rearrangement uses TRBV7-9 and TRBJ1-4; possibly TRBD1 for D (6 bases). Germline CDR1 reads SEHNR; CDR2 reads FQNEAQ (reference sequence). The CDR3 totals 17 residues. V gave up 6 bases and J gave up 0 bases, with 17 bases separating them. The CDR3 sequence: CASRPGHHNATNEKLFF. The CDR3 DNA follows: TGTGCCAGCAGACCGGGACACCACAATGCAACTAATGAAAAACTGTTTTTT.

The V and J genes are TRBV15 and TRBJ2-5, with 14 bases identical to TRBD2. Germline CDR1 is LNHNV and CDR2 is YYDKDF (reference sequence). Unmatched junction bases numbered 13, after V lost 3 bases and J lost 1 base. The CDR3 length is 20 residues. CDR3 in amino acids: CATSRAGTSGRKPGQETQYF. The CDR3 DNA reads TGTGCCACCAGCAGGGCCGGGACTAGCGGGAGAAAACCGGGCCAAGAGACCCAGTACTTC.

Worth noting for this clone: In the same sample, other DNA sequences code for this CDR3. This sequence joins TRBV27 and TRBJ2-7, with D unresolved. V was trimmed by 3 bases and J by 1 base, leaving 7 bases between them. In germline, CDR1 is MNHEY, CDR2 SMNVEV (reference sequence). The CDR3 is made up of 13 amino acids. The chain's CDR3 is CASSLTGSYEQYF. DNA for the CDR3: TGTGCCAGCAGTTTGACCGGTTCCTACGAGCAGTACTTC.

To note about this clone: Other nucleotide sequences in the sample specify the same CDR3. The rearrangement links TRBV27 to TRBJ2-7, with 8 bases identical to TRBD2. Germline CDR1 is MNHEY and CDR2 is SMNVEV (reference sequence). Trimming took 5 bases from V and 6 from J; bases not matched to a gene: 0. CDR3 length equals 11 residues. The CDR3 reads CASSAGGEQYF. The CDR3 coding sequence is TGTGCCAGCAGTGCGGGGGGCGAGCAGTACTTC.

This rearrangement joins TRBV7-9 to TRBJ2-1, with D tentatively TRBD1 (5 bases). Trimming cost V 6 bases and J 2 bases, with 23 bases left between them. The length of the CDR3 is 18 residues. Germline V gives CDR1 SEHNR, CDR2 FQNEAQ (reference sequence). CDR3 residues: CASSPYSLGQLPYNEQFF. DNA of the CDR3: TGTGCCAGCAGTCCTTACTCCCTCGGACAACTACCCTACAATGAGCAGTTCTTC.

This clone was found once. The J gene is TRBJ2-7, the V gene TRBV11-2; D not resolved. Trimming removed 2 bases from V and 3 bases from J, with 23 bases in between. Germline V lookup: CDR1 SGHAT, CDR2 FQNNGV. The CDR3 consists of 18 residues. The CDR3 spells CASSLPAFYRTENYEQYF. In nucleotides, the CDR3 is TGTGCCAGCAGCTTACCAGCCTTCTACCGGACGGAAAACTACGAGCAGTACTTC.

The J gene is TRBJ2-7, the V gene TRBV28, with D unclear. With 5 bases removed from V and 0 bases from J, the gap between germline ends came to 20 bases. Germline V gene lookup returns CDR1 MDHEN and CDR2 SYDVKM. The CDR3 is 17 residues long. The CDR3 loop reads CASSPEHGSIISYEQYF. In nucleotides, the CDR3 is TGTGCCAGCAGTCCCGAGCACGGGTCCATTATCTCCTACGAGCAGTACTTC. Using reference TRBV28 and TRBJ2-7 for the parts outside the CDR3, the full variable domain is DVKVTQSSRYLVKRTGEKVFLECVQDMDHENMFWYRQDPGLGLRLIYFSYDVKMKEKGDIPEGYSVSREKKERFSLILESASTNQTSMYLCASSPEHGSIISYEQYFGPGTRLTVT.

The chain employs TRBV19 and TRBJ2-7; the D is unclear. The CDR3 has 12 amino acids. Trimming took off 3 bases at V and 6 bases at J, with 9 bases between the two ends. CDR1 and CDR2 (germline): LNHDA, SQIVND (reference sequence). CDR3 protein: CASSISTGEQYF. The CDR3 region has the DNA TGTGCCAGTAGTATTTCAACGGGCGAGCAGTACTTC.

The chain links TRBV7-9 to TRBJ2-3, with 8 bases matching TRBD1. Germline V gene data show CDR1 as SEHNR and CDR2 as FQNEAQ (reference sequence). The CDR3 loop spans 17 amino acids. After removal of 3 bases from V and 5 bases from J, the junction contained 13 bases not matched to a gene. The CDR3 nucleotides read TGTGCCAGCAGCTTCCCCACCCGGACAGGGTCGGGAGATACGCAGTATTTT. Protein product: CASSFPTRTGSGDTQYF.

V usage is TRBV25-1 and J usage is TRBJ1-1; 11 nucleotides match TRBD1. The CDR3 runs 15 residues. In germline, CDR1 is MGHDK, CDR2 SYGVNS. Trimming removed 1 base from V and 10 bases from J; junction bases left unmatched: 8. The CDR3 is CASSEFGQGAMGAFF. CDR3 coding DNA: TGTGCCAGCAGTGAATTTGGACAGGGGGCGATGGGAGCTTTCTTT.

Only one count was recorded for this clone. The sample holds other DNA sequences that translate to the same CDR3. V is TRBV7-9 and J is TRBJ2-7; no definite D call. Germline V gene sequence: CDR1 SEHNR, CDR2 FQNEAQ (reference sequence). This CDR3 is 13 amino acids long. V gave up 3 bases and J gave up 2 bases, with 8 bases separating them. This chain's CDR3 is CASSFGGTYEQYF. DNA for the CDR3: TGTGCCAGCAGCTTTGGCGGAACCTACGAGCAGTACTTC.

Concerning this clone: This sample includes further DNA sequences coding for the same CDR3. The CDR3 sequence is CASSVKAGELFF. The CDR3 coding sequence is TGTGCCAGCAGCGTCAAAGCCGGGGAGCTGTTTTTT. The chain combines TRBV9 with TRBJ2-2; D call uncertain. CDR1 and CDR2 (germline): SGDLS, YYNGEE. The CDR3 loop spans 12 amino acids. Trimming stripped 2 bases from V and 6 bases from J, with 5 bases between.

A note on this clone: The sample contains more than one DNA sequence encoding this CDR3. The chain has TRBV19 and TRBJ2-1; 8 positions match TRBD2. The V segment lost 1 base and the J segment 6 bases; nucleotides outside the gene matches: 5. Germline-derived CDR1 and CDR2 are LNHDA and SQIVND (reference sequence). CDR3 length equals 15 residues. CDR3 DNA: TGTGCCAGTAGTATAGTAGGCCTAGCGGGCAATGAGCAGTTCTTC. It encodes CASSIVGLAGNEQFF.